The 25 T cell receptor beta chains given below trace back to one sample, sequenced in a study of OX40 agonist ivuxolimab in advanced cancers. Data came from immunoSEQ multiplex PCR; TCRdb stores just in-frame clones and leaves some out. The sample consists of almost 45,000 clones, roughly 90% of them appearing once. This specimen was CD4+ or CD8+ T cells sorted from blood, taken in a trial of the OX40 agonist ivuxolimab. These TCRs come from an adult with an advanced solid tumor such as melanoma, head and neck, liver or kidney cancer.

This chain uses TRBV27 with TRBJ1-2; D perhaps matches TRBD1 (5 bases). This CDR3 is 13 amino acids long. V shed 8 bases and J shed 4 bases, with 14 bases lying between them. The germline V gene has CDR1 MNHEY and CDR2 SMNVEV (reference sequence). CDR3 sequence reads: CASRGGAGYGYTF. The CDR3 bases are TGTGCCAGCCGTGGAGGGGCGGGCTATGGCTACACCTTC.

V and J are TRBV28 and TRBJ1-6; D is possibly TRBD1 (5 bases). The germline gives CDR1 MDHEN, CDR2 SYDVKM. This CDR3 is 15 amino acids long. The ends were cut back, 2 bases at V and 4 bases at J, with 9 bases in the middle. As DNA, the CDR3 is TGTGCCAGCAGTTTACGACAGTGGTATAATTCACCCCTCCACTTT. Its protein product is CASSLRQWYNSPLHF.

Points on this clone: One end of the junction varies from germline; a read error may be responsible. The V and J genes are TRBV13 and TRBJ1-2, with TRBD1 matching over 12 bases. The CDR3 loop spans 15 amino acids. Germline V gene sequence: CDR1 PRHDT, CDR2 FYEKMQ (reference sequence). The CDR3 spells CAGSWTGQGAFGYTF. The DNA for the CDR3 is TGTGCCGGCAGCTGGACGGGACAGGGGGCGTTTGGCTACACCTTC. The complete variable domain, with remaining parts taken from reference TRBV13 and TRBJ1-2, reads AAGVIQSPRHLIKEKRETATLKCYPIPRHDTVYWYQQGPGQDPQFLISFYEKMQSDKGSIPDRFSAQQFSDYHSELNMSSLELGDSALYFCAGSWTGQGAFGYTFGSGTRLTVV.

Only one count was recorded for this clone. The chain carries TRBV9 and TRBJ1-1; weak D call: TRBD1 (6 bases). The CDR3 is 15 amino acids. The germline CDR1 and CDR2 sequences are SGDLS and YYNGEE. V was pared by 4 bases and J by 5 bases, with 18 bases between. CDR3 sequence (DNA): TGTGCCAGCAGCTCAGGGGCCTCTTTAGGGACTGAAGCTTTCTTT. Its translation: CASSSGASLGTEAFF. The full variable domain, in which reference TRBV9 and TRBJ1-1 provide the parts outside the CDR3, is DSGVTQTPKHLITATGQRVTLRCSPRSGDLSVYWYQQSLDQGLQFLIQYYNGEERAKGNILERFSAQQFPDLHSELNLSSLELGDSALYFCASSSGASLGTEAFFGQGTRLTVV.

The rearrangement joins TRBV29-1 to TRBJ2-1, with D perhaps matching TRBD2 (6 bases). The V end lost 2 bases, the J end lost 6 bases, and 11 bases lay between the germline ends. Per germline, CDR1 SQVTM and CDR2 ANQGSEA. The CDR3 is made up of 13 amino acids. The CDR3 loop reads CSVEWGVVNEQFF. The CDR3 bases are TGCAGCGTTGAATGGGGGGTGGTCAATGAGCAGTTCTTC.

The rearrangement uses TRBV7-3 and TRBJ2-3; no clear D gene. V was cut by 4 bases and J by 3 bases, with 8 bases left in between. This CDR3 comprises 13 residues. CDR1 is SGHTA and CDR2 is FQGTGA in the germline V gene. In DNA form, the CDR3 reads TGTGCCAGCAGCTCCCCCATGACAGATACGCAGTATTTT. This codes for CASSSPMTDTQYF.

The chain combines TRBV27 with TRBJ2-7; a possible D gene is TRBD1 (5 bases). V lost 4 bases and J 0 bases, leaving 10 bases between the germline ends. CDR3 length: 14 amino acids. Per germline, CDR1 MNHEY and CDR2 SMNVEV (reference sequence). CDR3 sequence: CASSSFRGSYEQYF. In DNA, the CDR3 is TGTGCCAGCAGTTCCTTTAGGGGCTCCTACGAGCAGTACTTC.

CDR3 protein: CASRPAGDEQFF. For the CDR3, the DNA is TGTGCCAGCCGACCCGCGGGGGATGAGCAGTTCTTC. V gene TRBV19 combines with J gene TRBJ2-1; 7 bases line up with TRBD2. The J segment lost 8 bases and the V segment lost 9 bases, leaving 7 bases of the junction unmatched. The V gene's germline CDR1 is LNHDA and CDR2 SQIVND (reference sequence). The CDR3 consists of 12 residues.

The rearrangement links TRBV4-2 to TRBJ1-4, with 7 bases aligning to TRBD1. The CDR3 consists of 14 residues. Germline V gives CDR1 LGHNA, CDR2 YNFKEQ. Trimming cost V 3 bases and J 5 bases; bases outside gene matches: 3. The CDR3, as DNA: TGTGCCAGCAGCCATGGACAGGCGAATGAAAAACTGTTTTTT. This translates into CASSHGQANEKLFF.

There are a few counts of this clone. V usage is TRBV7-2 and J usage is TRBJ2-5, with TRBD2 as a possible D gene (5 bases). The CDR3 has 15 residues. Germline loops: CDR1 SGHTA, CDR2 FQGNSA. The V gene lost 1 base and the J gene lost 3 bases, with 12 bases spanning the gap. The CDR3 bases are TGTGCCAGCAGCTTAGTAAGGCGGGCCGAAGAGACCCAGTACTTC. Translated: CASSLVRRAEETQYF. Looking up the rest from reference TRBV7-2 and TRBJ2-5 gives the full variable domain: GAGVSQSPSNKVTEKGKDVELRCDPISGHTALYWYRQSLGQGLEFLIYFQGNSAPDKSGLPSDRFSAERTGGSVSTLTIQRTQQEDSAVYLCASSLVRRAEETQYFGPGTRLLVL.

The chain links TRBV28 to TRBJ2-1; TRBD1 is a possible D gene (5 bases). V was trimmed by 1 base and J by 7 bases, leaving 14 bases between them. There are 15 residues in the CDR3. Germline V gives CDR1 MDHEN, CDR2 SYDVKM. The CDR3 protein is CASSLYVGLENEQFF. CDR3 bases: TGTGCCAGCAGTTTATATGTGGGGCTGGAGAATGAGCAGTTCTTC. The complete variable domain, with remaining parts taken from reference TRBV28 and TRBJ2-1, reads DVKVTQSSRYLVKRTGEKVFLECVQDMDHENMFWYRQDPGLGLRLIYFSYDVKMKEKGDIPEGYSVSREKKERFSLILESASTNQTSMYLCASSLYVGLENEQFFGPGTRLTVL.

J is TRBJ1-5 and V is TRBV27; 9 bases are shared with TRBD1. CDR1 is MNHEY, CDR2 SMNVEV, per germline (reference sequence). V gave up 5 bases and J gave up 7 bases; unmatched junction bases: 3. CDR3 length: 13 residues. CDR3: CASSTGGWQPQHF. CDR3 DNA: TGTGCCAGCAGTACAGGGGGCTGGCAGCCCCAGCATTTT.

The rearrangement links TRBV30 to TRBJ1-1; 7 positions match TRBD1. This CDR3 region has 12 residues. Germline V gene data show CDR1 as GTSNPN and CDR2 as SVGIG (reference sequence). V was pared by 7 bases and J by 3 bases, with 5 bases of the junction left unmatched. In DNA form, the CDR3 reads TGTGCCTCAAACAGGGGATACACTGAAGCTTTCTTT. This gives the protein CASNRGYTEAFF.

The chain combines TRBV4-1 with TRBJ1-5, with no clear D. From germline, CDR1 is MGHRA and CDR2 YSYEKL. V lost 2 bases and J 7 bases, leaving 15 bases between the germline ends. The CDR3 sequence is 15 residues long. In nucleotides, the CDR3 is TGCGCCAGCAGCCAAACCCCCACGCTGGAGCAGCCCCAGCATTTT. Its translation is CASSQTPTLEQPQHF.

The chain is built from TRBV11-2 and TRBJ1-2, with 7 bases aligning to TRBD1. The V gene end was trimmed by 0 bases and the J gene end by 10 bases; junction bases not matched to a gene: 11. The CDR3 totals 15 residues. CDR1 is SGHAT, CDR2 FQNNGV, per germline. The CDR3 sequence is CASSLEASGGIDYTF. DNA for the CDR3: TGTGCCAGCAGCTTAGAAGCGTCAGGGGGGATTGACTACACCTTC.

The sample holds one count of this clone. V and J are TRBV25-1 and TRBJ1-1; perhaps TRBD1 as D (6 bases). This CDR3 comprises 12 residues. Trimming shortened V by 1 base and J by 8 bases, and 8 bases separated the two germline ends. Germline V CDR1 and CDR2: MGHDK, SYGVNS. CDR3 in amino acids: CASSELGAEAFF. CDR3 DNA: TGTGCCAGCAGTGAATTGGGGGCAGAAGCTTTCTTT.

This clone was found once. An end of the junction differs from the germline gene, which may be a read error. V and J are TRBV9 and TRBJ2-2; the D gene is possibly TRBD1 (6 bases). Germline V CDR1 and CDR2: SGDLS, YYNGEE. The CDR3 is made up of 14 amino acids. This CDR3 reads CAGSPGDGFRELFF. The CDR3 DNA reads as TGTGCCGGCAGCCCAGGGGACGGGTTCCGGGAGCTGTTTTTT.

V usage is TRBV9 and J usage is TRBJ2-2, with 12 bases identical to TRBD2. J was trimmed by 3 bases and V by 3 bases; bases with no gene match: 3. Germline CDR1 SGDLS, CDR2 YYNGEE. This CDR3 is 16 amino acids long. In DNA, the CDR3 is TGTGCCAGCAGCGGACGACTAGCGGGGGACACCGGGGAGCTGTTTTTT. It translates to CASSGRLAGDTGELFF.

This clone appeared once. V gene TRBV2 combines with J gene TRBJ2-5; no clear D. V shed 6 bases and J shed 5 bases, with 16 bases lying between them. The CDR3 sequence is 14 residues long. Germline values: CDR1 SNHLY, CDR2 FYNNEI. The CDR3 spells CASRAGRHEETQYF. CDR3 sequence (DNA): TGTGCCAGCAGGGCCGGCAGACACGAGGAGACCCAGTACTTC. Using reference TRBV2 and TRBJ2-5 for the parts outside the CDR3, the full variable domain is EPEVTQTPSHQVTQMGQEVILRCVPISNHLYFYWYRQILGQKVEFLVSFYNNEISEKSEIFDDQFSVERPDGSNFTLKIRSTKLEDSAMYFCASRAGRHEETQYFGPGTRLLVL.

The rearrangement links TRBV14 to TRBJ2-1; 9 nucleotides agree with TRBD1. The CDR3 is 14 amino acids. V gave up 6 bases and J gave up 9 bases; unmatched junction bases: 9. Germline V CDR1 and CDR2: SGHDN, FVKESK. CDR3 bases: TGTGCCAGCAGGGGCACCGGGACAGGGTTTGAGCAGTTCTTC. Its translation: CASRGTGTGFEQFF.

In this sample, this clone turned up once. This rearrangement joins TRBV7-8 to TRBJ1-1; no firm D call. The V and J ends lost 5 bases and 4 bases respectively, with 8 bases between them. The length of the CDR3 is 12 residues. CDR1 SGHVS and CDR2 FQNEAQ come from the germline V gene. CDR3: CASSGGSTEAFF. The CDR3 bases are TGTGCCAGCAGCGGAGGGAGCACTGAAGCTTTCTTT.

This clone was detected only once. The chain is built from TRBV27 and TRBJ2-3, with D hard to call. Germline assignment: CDR1 MNHEY and CDR2 SMNVEV (reference sequence). Trimming removed 5 bases at V and 2 bases at J, with 14 bases between. CDR3 length: 15 amino acids. DNA of the CDR3: TGTGCCAGCAGTCGCACTCGACTTGACACAGATACGCAGTATTTT. Amino acid sequence: CASSRTRLDTDTQYF.

The V gene is TRBV10-2, the J gene TRBJ2-1; 8 bases fit TRBD1. This CDR3 is 14 amino acids long. Looked up from germline, CDR1 is WSHSY and CDR2 is SAAADI. V lost 10 bases, J lost 2 bases, and 7 bases stayed unmatched. The CDR3 region has the DNA TGCGCCATCATAGGACAGGGACCCTACAATGAGCAGTTCTTC. Amino acid sequence: CAIIGQGPYNEQFF.

This rearrangement joins TRBV9 to TRBJ1-3, with a tentative D call TRBD1 (5 bases). Germline V gene sequence: CDR1 SGDLS, CDR2 YYNGEE. This CDR3 comprises 15 residues. Trimming removed 4 bases from V and 0 bases from J, with 11 bases in between. For the CDR3, the DNA is TGTGCCAGCAGCCCCCGGGGGGACTCTGGAAACACCATATATTTT. It encodes CASSPRGDSGNTIYF.

The chain links TRBV7-2 to TRBJ1-1; possibly TRBD1 for D (6 bases). The CDR3 sequence is 15 residues long. CDR1 and CDR2 from the germline V gene are SGHTA and FQGNSA. Trimming took off 1 base at V and 1 base at J, with 10 bases between the two ends. The CDR3, as DNA: TGTGCCAGCAGCTTAGTAGGACAGTCGAACACTGAAGCTTTCTTT. Its translation: CASSLVGQSNTEAFF. The full variable domain, in which reference TRBV7-2 and TRBJ1-1 provide the parts outside the CDR3, is GAGVSQSPSNKVTEKGKDVELRCDPISGHTALYWYRQSLGQGLEFLIYFQGNSAPDKSGLPSDRFSAERTGGSVSTLTIQRTQQEDSAVYLCASSLVGQSNTEAFFGQGTRLTVV.